A single sample gave rise to the 23 T cell receptor beta chains below, sequenced in a study of T cells in Graves' hyperthyroidism and ophthalmopathy. Authors of the study amplified TCR beta CDR3 regions from RNA transcripts. The HTBI primer set served for first-round RT-PCR of the TCR CDR3. Each CDR3 protein gets one entry after TCRdb re-called the multiplex PCR reads with MiXCR. The sample lists about 290,000 distinct CDR3 sequences; over 15% were seen once. The sample consisted of blood. The receptors shown here come from a young man with Graves' hyperthyroidism.

V is TRBV29-1 and J is TRBJ2-3; D assignment may be TRBD1 or TRBD2 (5 bases each). The CDR3 consists of 13 residues. Germline V CDR1 and CDR2: SQVTM, ANQGSEA. Trimming stripped 4 bases from V and 1 base from J, with 9 bases between. The CDR3: CSVGGSGTDTQYF. The CDR3 nucleotides are TGCAGCGTTGGGGGGTCGGGCACAGATACGCAGTATTTT.

This clonotype has at least ten counts. The chain links TRBV2 to TRBJ2-5; TRBD1 aligns across 8 bases. Unmatched junction bases numbered 9, after V lost 5 bases and J lost 4 bases. Germline loops: CDR1 SNHLY, CDR2 FYNNEI. The CDR3 is 15 residues long. The CDR3 DNA is TGTGCCAGCAGTAGGGACAGGCCAGGGGGAGAGACCCAGTACTTC. Protein: CASSRDRPGGETQYF.

This clonotype was observed a handful of times. The genes are TRBV30 and TRBJ2-6; no reliable D call. Trimming cost V 2 bases and J 0 bases, with 8 bases left between them. This CDR3 is built from 15 residues. The V gene's germline CDR1 is GTSNPN and CDR2 SVGIG (reference sequence). The CDR3 loop reads CAWSYLSSGANVLTF. The CDR3, as DNA: TGTGCCTGGAGTTACTTGAGCTCTGGGGCCAACGTCCTGACTTTC. Drawing the rest from reference TRBV30 and TRBJ2-6, the complete variable domain is SQTIHQWPATLVQPVGSPLSLECTVEGTSNPNLYWYRQAAGRGLQLLFYSVGIGQISSEVPQNLSASRPQDRQFILSSKKLLLSDSGFYLCAWSYLSSGANVLTFGAGSRLTVL.

This clonotype has ten or more counts. This sequence joins TRBV28 and TRBJ1-1, with TRBD1 matching over 7 bases. The CDR3 length is 12 residues. Trimming at V came to 6 bases and at J to 7 bases, leaving 5 bases not matched to a gene. Germline CDR1 MDHEN, CDR2 SYDVKM. In DNA form, the CDR3 reads TGTGCCAGCAGCCCGGGACAGATTGAAGCTTTCTTT. This translates into CASSPGQIEAFF.

This clonotype has at least ten counts. This sequence joins TRBV20-1 and TRBJ1-4, with TRBD1 identical over 9 bases. Germline values: CDR1 DFQATT, CDR2 SNEGSKA (reference sequence). Trimming cost V 6 bases and J 11 bases; bases outside gene matches: 13. The length of the CDR3 is 14 residues. CDR3 DNA: TGCAGTGCCATTGAAAGTACAGGGGGCGGCAAACTGTTTTTT. Amino acid sequence: CSAIESTGGGKLFF.

This clonotype has a handful of counts. This chain links TRBV5-1 with TRBJ2-6; tentatively, D is TRBD2 (6 bases). CDR1 SGHRS and CDR2 YFSETQ come from the germline V gene. The CDR3 consists of 17 residues. V was clipped by 4 bases and J by 0 bases, with 14 bases between them. In nucleotides, the CDR3 is TGCGCCAGCAGCGACGGGACTGGGCGCTCTGGGGCCAACGTCCTGACTTTC. This encodes CASSDGTGRSGANVLTF.

This clonotype was seen at least ten times. The chain couples TRBV7-9 to TRBJ1-2; D is undetermined. Trimming cost V 5 bases and J 6 bases, with 13 bases left between them. Germline CDR1 and CDR2: SEHNR and FQNEAQ (reference sequence). CDR3 length: 13 residues. Here the CDR3 DNA reads TGTGCCAGCAGCCCTCCGCGAGGGAATGGCTACACCTTC. The encoded protein is CASSPPRGNGYTF.

The genes are TRBV7-2 and TRBJ2-1; D uncertain. Per germline, CDR1 SGHTA and CDR2 FQGNSA. This CDR3 has 12 amino acids. Trimming stripped 5 bases from V and 7 bases from J, with 9 bases between. CDR3 protein: CASSPHLNEQFF. CDR3 bases: TGTGCCAGCAGCCCACACCTTAATGAGCAGTTCTTC.

This clonotype has a handful of counts. The rearrangement links TRBV5-4 to TRBJ2-2; D gene unclear. The CDR3 is 14 residues long. V was trimmed by 5 bases and J by 2 bases, leaving 10 bases between them. Per germline, CDR1 SGHNT and CDR2 YYREEE (reference sequence). The CDR3 region is CASSSTENTGELFF. CDR3 nucleotide sequence: TGTGCCAGCAGTTCCACAGAAAACACCGGGGAGCTGTTTTTT.

This clonotype has ten or more counts. V and J are TRBV10-1 and TRBJ2-1; D call uncertain. Trimming shortened V by 3 bases and J by 10 bases, and 16 bases separated the two germline ends. CDR1 and CDR2 (germline): WNHNN, SYGVQD (reference sequence). The length of the CDR3 is 14 residues. CDR3 amino acids: CASSDPGFLNEQFF. CDR3 sequence (DNA): TGCGCCAGCAGTGACCCCGGTTTTCTGAACGAGCAGTTCTTC.

In its sample, this clonotype was seen many times. CDR3 DNA sequence: TGTGCCAGCAGCTCTCCCACCACCGGGGGCAGGGGATCCCACGAGCAGTACTTC. Amino acids: CASSSPTTGGRGSHEQYF. This chain uses TRBV11-2 with TRBJ2-7, with D perhaps assigned TRBD1 or TRBD2 (6 bases each). Trimming left V 4 bases short and J 5 bases short, with 27 bases between. Germline values: CDR1 SGHAT, CDR2 FQNNGV. The CDR3 runs to 18 residues.

V gene TRBV20-1 combines with J gene TRBJ1-1; D unclear. Trimming took 6 bases from V and 4 from J, leaving 30 bases between them. The CDR3 runs to 18 residues. Germline V gives CDR1 DFQATT, CDR2 SNEGSKA (reference sequence). The CDR3 coding sequence is TGCAGTGCCCCAGCGGCCTCCGCTGTAAAGGGCTCGGGCACTGAAGCTTTCTTT. It yields the protein CSAPAASAVKGSGTEAFF.

V usage is TRBV9 and J usage is TRBJ2-1, with 9 positions matching TRBD2. V lost 0 bases, J lost 7 bases, and 5 bases stayed unmatched. CDR3 length equals 15 residues. The germline V gene encodes CDR1 SGDLS and CDR2 YYNGEE. In DNA, the CDR3 is TGTGCCAGCAGCGTAGGCACTAGCGGGCATAATGAGCAGTTCTTC. Amino acids: CASSVGTSGHNEQFF. The full variable domain, rest sourced from reference TRBV9 and TRBJ2-1, is DSGVTQTPKHLITATGQRVTLRCSPRSGDLSVYWYQQSLDQGLQFLIQYYNGEERAKGNILERFSAQQFPDLHSELNLSSLELGDSALYFCASSVGTSGHNEQFFGPGTRLTVL.

This clonotype has a count of ten or more. Compared with germline, one end of the junction differs, possibly owing to a read error. CDR3 in DNA: TGTGCCAGCAGCTGGGGGACGGGCTCGTACGAGCAGTACTTC. This encodes CASSWGTGSYEQYF. The V gene is TRBV5-1, the J gene TRBJ2-7; D may match TRBD1 or TRBD2 (5 bases each). The CDR3 length is 14 residues. Germline V CDR1 and CDR2: SGHRS, YFSETQ. Full variable domain (remainder filled in from reference TRBV5-1 and TRBJ2-7): KAGVTQTPRYLIKTRGQQVTLSCSPISGHRSVSWYQQTPGQGLQFLFEYFSETQRNKGNFPGRFSGRQFSNSRSEMNVSTLELGDSALYLCASSWGTGSYEQYFGPGTRLTVT.

In this sample, this clonotype turned up a few times. This chain connects TRBV19 to TRBJ1-5; no reliable D call. V lost 3 bases, J lost 0 bases, and 12 bases lay in between. There are 16 residues in the CDR3. CDR1 is LNHDA and CDR2 is SQIVND in the germline V gene (reference sequence). The CDR3 here is CASSISGYNSNQPQHF. In DNA, the CDR3 is TGTGCCAGTAGTATTTCGGGTTACAATAGCAATCAGCCCCAGCATTTT.

The sample holds a few counts of this clonotype. The genes are TRBV9 and TRBJ2-3; 15 bases line up with TRBD2. The CDR3 runs to 17 residues. Germline CDR1 SGDLS, CDR2 YYNGEE. Germline trimming cut 7 bases from V and 3 bases from J; bases unmatched to any gene: 9. This CDR3 reads CASGVGLAGGQTDTQYF. The CDR3 DNA is TGTGCCAGCGGAGTCGGACTAGCGGGAGGGCAAACAGATACGCAGTATTTT.

The chain joins TRBV9 to TRBJ2-7; D is unresolved. The length of the CDR3 is 14 residues. V lost 3 bases to trimming and J lost 0 bases, with 10 bases between them. The V gene's germline CDR1 is SGDLS and CDR2 YYNGEE. CDR3 in amino acids: CASSETVSSYEQYF. The DNA of the CDR3 is TGTGCCAGCAGCGAGACTGTCAGCTCCTACGAGCAGTACTTC. The whole variable domain, filled in from reference TRBV9 and TRBJ2-7, reads DSGVTQTPKHLITATGQRVTLRCSPRSGDLSVYWYQQSLDQGLQFLIQYYNGEERAKGNILERFSAQQFPDLHSELNLSSLELGDSALYFCASSETVSSYEQYFGPGTRLTVT.

This clonotype came up many times. This chain links TRBV12-3 or TRBV12-4 with TRBJ1-6, with D perhaps TRBD1 (5 bases). V was pared by 5 bases and J by 9 bases, with 14 bases between. This CDR3 region has 14 residues. CDR3 in DNA: TGTGCCAGCAGTCCTCAGGGTAGGGGTTCACCCCTCCACTTT. This codes for CASSPQGRGSPLHF.

This clonotype was seen a handful of times. The chain joins TRBV7-9 to TRBJ1-4; D is ambiguous. Germline loops: CDR1 SEHNR, CDR2 FQNEAQ (reference sequence). CDR3 length: 15 amino acids. Trimming pared 5 bases from V and 8 bases from J, leaving 18 bases between. This chain's CDR3 is CASSVTGREEEKLFF. Written as DNA, the CDR3 is TGTGCCAGCAGCGTAACGGGGAGAGAAGAGGAAAAACTGTTTTTT.

This clonotype was seen a handful of times. The chain joins TRBV5-5 to TRBJ1-5, with D perhaps matching TRBD1 (5 bases). Trimming removed 6 bases at V and 4 bases at J, with 17 bases between. The CDR3 has 15 residues. Germline V gene lookup returns CDR1 SGHKS and CDR2 YYEKEE (reference sequence). DNA of the CDR3: TGTGCCAGCACTCTGGGGGGTTGGGGAAATCAGCCCCAGCATTTT. This encodes CASTLGGWGNQPQHF.

At least ten counts were recorded for this clonotype. The V gene is TRBV2, the J gene TRBJ2-2, with TRBD2 identical over 10 bases. The junction had 2 bases not matched to a gene; V was cut back by 7 bases and J by 0 bases. From germline, CDR1 is SNHLY and CDR2 FYNNEI. The CDR3 spans 15 residues. DNA of the CDR3: TGTGCCAGCAACCTAGCGGGGGCGAACACCGGGGAGCTGTTTTTT. Its translation is CASNLAGANTGELFF. Full variable domain (rest looked up from reference TRBV2 and TRBJ2-2): EPEVTQTPSHQVTQMGQEVILRCVPISNHLYFYWYRQILGQKVEFLVSFYNNEISEKSEIFDDQFSVERPDGSNFTLKIRSTKLEDSAMYFCASNLAGANTGELFFGEGSRLTVL.

This clonotype occurred many times. The rearrangement links TRBV6-1 to TRBJ2-7; 10 bases align to TRBD2. The germline V gene encodes CDR1 MNHNS and CDR2 SASEGT. This CDR3 is built from 15 residues. The V and J ends lost 4 bases and 6 bases, in that order; junction bases with no gene match: 9. The CDR3 region has the DNA TGTGCCAGCAGTGGGCTTGGGGGACTAGCGTCCGAGCAGTACTTC. Its translation: CASSGLGGLASEQYF.

This clonotype was seen more than once but under ten times. For the CDR3, the DNA is TGTGCCAGCAGTTCGATAGGAACTAATGAAAAACTGTTTTTT. Residues: CASSSIGTNEKLFF. The rearrangement joins TRBV28 to TRBJ1-4; D remains unclear. This CDR3 is built from 14 residues. Germline V CDR1 and CDR2: MDHEN, SYDVKM. With 4 bases removed from V and 1 base from J, the gap between germline ends came to 7 bases.